This TCR beta chain originates from a study of T cell responses to AZD1222 COVID-19 vaccine. Study results and limitations: Unmutated variant regions are reportedly targeted by nearly half of spike-specific TCRs. A mostly white British donor set with more females was recruited, and clonal diversity was possibly underestimated.

Profiled with immunoSEQ multiplex PCR; TCRdb holds only in-frame clones, not every one. This sample has 150,000 or so clones, with about 90% found just once. As concerns this clone: Antigen specificity is unknown.

The CDR3 spans 17 residues. Germline V gene lookup returns CDR1 SEHNR and CDR2 FQNEAQ (reference sequence). Trimming removed 0 bases at V and 0 bases at J, with 11 bases between. The genes are TRBV7-9 and TRBJ2-2, with D possibly matching TRBD2 (6 bases). This clonotype was sampled from an adult in good health. Specimen: peripheral blood, collected on day 0 of AZD1222 vaccination. CDR3 nucleotides: TGTGCCAGCAGCTTAGCGCGGGGAGGCGCGAACACCGGGGAGCTGTTTTTT. Translating gives CASSLARGGANTGELFF.